The sample holds a few counts of the clone carrying this TCR beta chain. These data originate in a study of human T cells and chemical hapten exposure. TCRdb used MiXCR to reprocess the RACE reads, holding one entry per CDR3 protein. This sample has 270,000 or so distinct CDR3 sequences, with almost 8% found just once. The CDR3 runs to 17 residues. The germline gives CDR1 MNHEY, CDR2 SVGEGT. Trimming pared 2 bases from V and 9 bases from J, leaving 25 bases between. Time point specified: pre-sensitization, week 0. Treatment in this sample: therapeutic diphenylcyclopropenone sensitization with weekly scalp DPC.

The clonotype comes from a man younger than 30 with alopecia areata. Some clones in this sample may be carry-over from other donors' samples. The sequences come from whole blood, collected in connection with sensitization to the hapten diphenylcyclopropenone (DPC). This chain links TRBV6-2 or TRBV6-3 with TRBJ1-1; D not certain. CDR3 sequence: CASSYLIRSGVWHKAFF. The CDR3 DNA reads TGTGCCAGCAGTTACCTCATAAGGTCCGGCGTATGGCACAAAGCTTTCTTT.